The clone carrying this TCR beta chain was observed at least ten times. The antigen is unknown. The CDR3 has 15 residues. Trimming shortened V by 7 bases and J by 0 bases, and 18 bases separated the two germline ends. Germline V CDR1 and CDR2: DFQATT, SNEGSKA (reference sequence). Every diagnosis used clinical symptoms, serum thyroxine and TRAb, thyroid ultrasound and orbital computed tomography. This specimen comes from a study of T cells in Graves' hyperthyroidism and ophthalmopathy. Findings of the study overall: Ophthalmopathy could be told apart from stable hyperthyroidism with a 13 V-J model. Most clonotypes expanded in thyroid above 0.001 were likewise present in blood.

Amplification targeted TCR beta CDR3 regions from RNA transcripts. HTBI primers were employed in a first-round RT-PCR of the TCR CDR3. TCRdb used MiXCR to reprocess the multiplex PCR reads, holding one entry per CDR3 protein. This sample carries 610,000 or so distinct CDR3 sequences, about 45% of them seen once, and the ten largest clones take more than 7%. This receptor was identified in a woman younger than 35 with Graves' hyperthyroidism. Sequencing was performed on peripheral blood or thyroid tissue (not recorded which). This chain connects TRBV20-1 to TRBJ1-1, with D perhaps TRBD1 (6 bases). CDR3 in amino acids: CSVRGGETMNTEAFF. As DNA, the CDR3 is TGCAGTGTCAGGGGTGGGGAAACTATGAACACTGAAGCTTTCTTT.